The subject of this entry is one T cell receptor beta chain. The CDR3 length is 16 residues. Germline CDR1 and CDR2: KGHSH and LQKENI. V lost 9 bases, J lost 6 bases, and 26 bases lay in between. These data come from a study of blood T cells in healthy people across ages. It was with a sample-barcoded 5' primer and a J-beta primer mix that a second PCR of roughly 6 to 12 cycles was run. TCRdb reprocessed the 5' RACE reads with MiXCR, giving one entry per CDR3 protein. This table holds around 800,000 distinct CDR3 sequences, roughly 24% found once. The sample also formed part of further work on T cells of mothers and their children. As reported in that work: The sample comes from fewer than ten healthy Caucasian donors: mothers and children. Maternal samples each gave over 9.5 million TCR beta CDR3 reads, and child samples several million each.

The TCR comes from a boy younger than 18 in good health. The specimen sequenced was blood. The rearrangement links TRBV18 to TRBJ1-1, with unresolved D. CDR3: CASHSTNQHLRAEAFF. CDR3 bases: TGTGCCAGTCACTCTACCAACCAACACCTGAGGGCTGAAGCTTTCTTT.